What follows are 9 T cell receptor beta chains derived from one specimen sequenced in a study of T cell changes during pregnancy in multiple sclerosis. Generated by immunoSEQ multiplex PCR, the TCRdb table keeps only in-frame clones and is missing some. The repertoire consists of approximately 79,000 clones, with around 90% occurring once and the leading ten covering 0.21%. Material: CD4+ T cells from peripheral blood mononuclear cells, obtained before pregnancy. The receptor set was obtained from a female donor with multiple sclerosis, enrolled in a pregnancy study.

V is TRBV5-1 and J is TRBJ2-1; 11 bases line up with TRBD2. V lost 6 bases and J lost 7; bases outside the gene matches: 9. This CDR3 is 15 amino acids long. CDR1 is SGHRS and CDR2 is YFSETQ in the germline V gene. CDR3: CASTEVVAGGNEQFF. CDR3 DNA: TGCGCCAGCACAGAGGTGGTAGCGGGGGGGAATGAGCAGTTCTTC.

DNA for the CDR3: TGTGCCAGCAGCCCCGGACTAGCGGGAGCCCAAGAGACCCAGTACTTC. This encodes CASSPGLAGAQETQYF. This chain uses TRBV7-7 with TRBJ2-5; 13 bases agree with TRBD2. This CDR3 is built from 16 residues. The germline gives CDR1 SSHAT, CDR2 FNYEAQ (reference sequence). V was pared by 5 bases and J by 1 base, with 4 bases of the junction left unmatched.

This clone appeared once. This rearrangement joins TRBV2 to TRBJ2-2; 11 bases agree with TRBD2. The CDR3 has 18 amino acids. V dropped 6 bases and J dropped 2; count of bases not matched to a gene: 11. Germline V lookup: CDR1 SNHLY, CDR2 FYNNEI. As DNA, the CDR3 is TGTGCCAGCAGCGACCTCCCACTAGCGGGGGTCAACACCGGGGAGCTGTTTTTT. Residues: CASSDLPLAGVNTGELFF.

The V call is TRBV28, the J call TRBJ2-7; maybe TRBD2 (5 bases). The germline V gene encodes CDR1 MDHEN and CDR2 SYDVKM. This CDR3 is built from 14 residues. Trimming removed 5 bases from V and 0 bases from J, with 11 bases in between. Written as DNA, the CDR3 is TGTGCCAGCAGTCCTGGACTGAGCTCCTACGAGCAGTACTTC. It is translated as CASSPGLSSYEQYF.

This sequence joins TRBV6-6 and TRBJ2-7; D is uncertain. V was trimmed by 2 bases and J by 5 bases, leaving 4 bases between them. CDR1 and CDR2 (germline): MNHNY, SVGAGI (reference sequence). The CDR3 is 11 residues long. The CDR3 here is CASSYRDEQYF. CDR3 bases: TGTGCCAGCAGTTACAGAGACGAGCAGTACTTC.

Turning to this clone: This sample includes further DNA sequences coding for the same CDR3. The chain links TRBV10-3 to TRBJ1-1; TRBD1 might be the D (6 bases). V lost 0 bases and J lost 5, with 10 bases in between. CDR1 is ENHRY, CDR2 SYGVKD, per germline. The CDR3 loop spans 14 amino acids. The CDR3 is CAISESGRGTEAFF. In nucleotides, the CDR3 is TGTGCCATCAGTGAGTCCGGGAGGGGGACTGAAGCTTTCTTT.

This chain uses TRBV6-6 with TRBJ1-1; D is perhaps TRBD1 (5 bases). Germline V gives CDR1 MNHNY, CDR2 SVGAGI (reference sequence). This CDR3 comprises 13 residues. Trimming removed 4 bases at V and 4 bases at J, with 10 bases between. Here the CDR3 DNA reads TGTGCCAGCAGTTCAGGGTCTAGCACTGAAGCTTTCTTT. Translating it yields CASSSGSSTEAFF.

The rearrangement uses TRBV28 and TRBJ1-5; D gene uncertain. The CDR3 covers 14 residues. Germline V gives CDR1 MDHEN, CDR2 SYDVKM. V lost 8 bases to trimming and J lost 6 bases, with 17 bases between them. CDR3: CASGYRGSRQPQHF. DNA for the CDR3: TGTGCCAGCGGTTACCGGGGTTCGCGTCAGCCCCAGCATTTT.

The chain recombines TRBV28 with TRBJ1-2; possible D gene TRBD1, 6 bases. The CDR3 is 16 residues long. V lost 2 bases, J lost 4 bases, and 17 bases lay in between. From germline, CDR1 is MDHEN and CDR2 SYDVKM. The CDR3 coding sequence is TGTGCCAGCAGTTTAATTGGGCAGGGGATCCTCTATGGCTACACCTTC. Residues: CASSLIGQGILYGYTF.